This T cell receptor beta chain is from a study of blood T cells in healthy people across ages. For the second PCR, which ran for about 6 to 11 cycles, a sample-barcoded 5' primer and a J-beta primer mix were used. TCRdb ran MiXCR on the 5' RACE reads and lists one entry per CDR3 protein. This sample has a few hundred thousand distinct CDR3 sequences; over 25% occur once, and the top ten carry about 3.9%. V was clipped by 6 bases and J by 1 base, with 9 bases between them. The CDR3 is 12 amino acids. Germline V lookup: CDR1 DFQATT, CDR2 SNEGSKA (reference sequence). These data also featured in a second study, about T cells of mothers and their children. That study reports: Thymic selection shapes TCR recombination output similarly in related and unrelated pairs.

The chain uses TRBV20-1 and TRBJ2-5; tentatively, D is TRBD2 (5 bases). Material for sequencing was blood. The TCR originated in a boy aged 2-9 years in good health. The CDR3 spells CSAHGVQETQYF. Written as DNA, the CDR3 is TGCAGTGCGCACGGGGTCCAAGAGACCCAGTACTTC.